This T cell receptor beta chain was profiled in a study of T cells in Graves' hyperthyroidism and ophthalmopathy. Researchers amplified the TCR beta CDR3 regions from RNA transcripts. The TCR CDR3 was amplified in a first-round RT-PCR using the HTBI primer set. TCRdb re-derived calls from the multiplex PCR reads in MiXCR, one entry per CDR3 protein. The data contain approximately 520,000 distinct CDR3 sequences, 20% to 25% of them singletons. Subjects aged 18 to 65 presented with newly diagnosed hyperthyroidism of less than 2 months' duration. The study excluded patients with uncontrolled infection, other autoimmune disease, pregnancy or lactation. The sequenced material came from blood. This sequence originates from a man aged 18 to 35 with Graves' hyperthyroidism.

The CDR3 region is CASSRAGQPQHF. The CDR3 DNA reads as TGTGCCAGCAGCCGGGCAGGTCAGCCCCAGCATTTT. The genes are TRBV3-1 and TRBJ1-5; D uncertain. Looked up from germline, CDR1 is LGHDT and CDR2 is YNNKEL (reference sequence). The V end lost 4 bases, the J end lost 6 bases, and 7 bases lay between the germline ends. The CDR3 length is 12 residues.